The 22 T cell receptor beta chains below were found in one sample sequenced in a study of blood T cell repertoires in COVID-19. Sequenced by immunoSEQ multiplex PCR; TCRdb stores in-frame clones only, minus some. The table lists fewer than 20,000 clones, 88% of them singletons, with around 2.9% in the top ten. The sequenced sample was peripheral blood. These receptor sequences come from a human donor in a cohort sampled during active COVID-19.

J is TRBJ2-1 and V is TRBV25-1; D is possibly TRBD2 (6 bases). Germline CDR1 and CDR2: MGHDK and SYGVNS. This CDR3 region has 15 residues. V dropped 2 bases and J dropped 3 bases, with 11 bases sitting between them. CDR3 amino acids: CASSETAGFYNEQFF. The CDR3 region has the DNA TGTGCCAGCAGTGAAACGGCGGGATTCTACAATGAGCAGTTCTTC.

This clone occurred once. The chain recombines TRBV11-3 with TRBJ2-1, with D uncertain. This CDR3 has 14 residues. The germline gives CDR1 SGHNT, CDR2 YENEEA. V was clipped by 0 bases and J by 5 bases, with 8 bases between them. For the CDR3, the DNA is TGTGCCAGCAGCTTAGATCGGTTGAACAATGAGCAGTTCTTC. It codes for CASSLDRLNNEQFF.

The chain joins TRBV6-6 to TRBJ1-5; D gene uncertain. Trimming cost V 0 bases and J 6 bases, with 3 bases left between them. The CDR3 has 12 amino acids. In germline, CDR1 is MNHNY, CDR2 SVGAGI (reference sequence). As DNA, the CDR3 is TGTGCCAGCAGTTACTCGAGTCAGCCCCAGCATTTT. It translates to CASSYSSQPQHF.

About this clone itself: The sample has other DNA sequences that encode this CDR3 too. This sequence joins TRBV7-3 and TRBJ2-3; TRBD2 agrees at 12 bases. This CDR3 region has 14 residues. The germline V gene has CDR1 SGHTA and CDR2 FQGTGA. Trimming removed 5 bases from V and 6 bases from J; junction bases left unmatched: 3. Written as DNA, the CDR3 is TGTGCCAGCAGCCTCGGGACTAGCGGGGATACGCAGTATTTT. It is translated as CASSLGTSGDTQYF.

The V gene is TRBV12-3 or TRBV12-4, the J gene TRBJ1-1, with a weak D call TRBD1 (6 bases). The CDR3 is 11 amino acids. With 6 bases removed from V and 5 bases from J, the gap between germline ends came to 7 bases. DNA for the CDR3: TGTGCCAGCAGACAGGGAACTGAAGCTTTCTTT. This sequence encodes CASRQGTEAFF.

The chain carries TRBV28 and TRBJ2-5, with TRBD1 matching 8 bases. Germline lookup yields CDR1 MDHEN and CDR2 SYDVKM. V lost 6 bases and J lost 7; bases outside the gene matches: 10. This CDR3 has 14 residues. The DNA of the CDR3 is TGTGCCAGCAGAGGACAGGGTCGTCCGGGGACCCAGTACTTC. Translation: CASRGQGRPGTQYF.

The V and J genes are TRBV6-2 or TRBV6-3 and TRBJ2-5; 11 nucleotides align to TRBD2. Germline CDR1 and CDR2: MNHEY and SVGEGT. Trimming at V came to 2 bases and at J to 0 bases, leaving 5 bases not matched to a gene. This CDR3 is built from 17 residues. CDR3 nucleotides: TGTGCCAGCAGTTACGTCCCTAGCGGGGGGTACCAAGAGACCCAGTACTTC. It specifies CASSYVPSGGYQETQYF.

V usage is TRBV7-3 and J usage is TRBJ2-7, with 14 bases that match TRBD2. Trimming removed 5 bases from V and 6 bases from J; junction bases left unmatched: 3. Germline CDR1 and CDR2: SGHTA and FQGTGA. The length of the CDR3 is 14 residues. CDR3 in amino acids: CASSPGLAGGEQYF. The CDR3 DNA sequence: TGTGCCAGCAGCCCAGGACTAGCGGGGGGCGAGCAGTACTTC.

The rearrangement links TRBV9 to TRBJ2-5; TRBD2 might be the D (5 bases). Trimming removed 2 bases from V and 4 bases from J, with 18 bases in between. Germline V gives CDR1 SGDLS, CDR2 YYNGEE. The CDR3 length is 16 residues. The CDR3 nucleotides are TGTGCCAGCAGCGTTCTGAGCGGTCTCGGTGGAGAGACCCAGTACTTC. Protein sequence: CASSVLSGLGGETQYF.

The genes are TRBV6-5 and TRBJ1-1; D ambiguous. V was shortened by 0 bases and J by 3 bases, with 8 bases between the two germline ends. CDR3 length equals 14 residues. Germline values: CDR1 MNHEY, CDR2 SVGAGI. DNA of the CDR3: TGTGCCAGCAGTTACTCGTCTGCGGACACTGAAGCTTTCTTT. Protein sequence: CASSYSSADTEAFF.

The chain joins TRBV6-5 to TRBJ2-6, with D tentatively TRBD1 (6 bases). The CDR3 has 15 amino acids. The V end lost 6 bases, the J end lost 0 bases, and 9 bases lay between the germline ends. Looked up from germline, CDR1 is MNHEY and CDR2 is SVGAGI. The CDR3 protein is CASSPQGSGANVLTF. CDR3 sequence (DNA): TGTGCCAGCAGCCCACAGGGCTCTGGGGCCAACGTCCTGACTTTC.

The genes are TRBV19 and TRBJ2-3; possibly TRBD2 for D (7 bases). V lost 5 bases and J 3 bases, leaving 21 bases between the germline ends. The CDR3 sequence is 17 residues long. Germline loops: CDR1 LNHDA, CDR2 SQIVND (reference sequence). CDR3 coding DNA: TGTGCCAGTAGTCTGTCAGGGCGGGGGCGAGCGACAGATACGCAGTATTTT. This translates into CASSLSGRGRATDTQYF.

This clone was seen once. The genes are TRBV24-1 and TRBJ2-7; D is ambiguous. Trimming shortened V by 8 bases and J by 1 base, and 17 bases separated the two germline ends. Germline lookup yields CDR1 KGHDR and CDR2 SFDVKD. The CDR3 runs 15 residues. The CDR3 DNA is TGTGCCACCATGAAAGACAAGGCCCTATCCTACGAGCAGTACTTC. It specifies CATMKDKALSYEQYF.

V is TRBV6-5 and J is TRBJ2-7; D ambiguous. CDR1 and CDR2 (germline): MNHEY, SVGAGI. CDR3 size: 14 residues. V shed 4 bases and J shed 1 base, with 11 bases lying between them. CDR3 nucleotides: TGTGCCAGCAGTTCTGTTAGCTATTCCTACGAGCAGTACTTC. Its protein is CASSSVSYSYEQYF.

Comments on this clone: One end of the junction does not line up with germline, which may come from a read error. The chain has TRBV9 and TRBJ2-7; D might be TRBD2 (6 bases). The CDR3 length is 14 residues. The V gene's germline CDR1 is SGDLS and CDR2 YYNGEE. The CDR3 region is CASSGTGRSVEMRF. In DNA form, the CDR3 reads TGTGCCAGCAGCGGAACCGGGAGATCTGTTGAGATGCGCTTC.

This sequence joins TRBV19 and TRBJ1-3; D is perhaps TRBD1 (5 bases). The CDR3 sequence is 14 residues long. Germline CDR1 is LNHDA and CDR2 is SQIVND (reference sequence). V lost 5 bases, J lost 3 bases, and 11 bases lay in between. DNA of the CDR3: TGTGCCAGTAGTCCAACAGGTTTTGGAAACACCATATATTTT. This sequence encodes CASSPTGFGNTIYF.

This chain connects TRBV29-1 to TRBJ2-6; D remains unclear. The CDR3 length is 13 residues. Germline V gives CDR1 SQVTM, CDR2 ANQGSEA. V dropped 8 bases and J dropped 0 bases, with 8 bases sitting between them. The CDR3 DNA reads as TGCAGCATTGGCGACTCTGGGGCCAACGTCCTGACTTTC. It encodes CSIGDSGANVLTF.

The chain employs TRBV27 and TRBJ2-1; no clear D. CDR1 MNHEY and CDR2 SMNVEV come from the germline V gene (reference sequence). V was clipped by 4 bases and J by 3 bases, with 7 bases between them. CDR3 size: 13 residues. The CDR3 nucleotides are TGTGCCAGCAGTTCAGGTAGCTACAATGAGCAGTTCTTC. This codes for CASSSGSYNEQFF.

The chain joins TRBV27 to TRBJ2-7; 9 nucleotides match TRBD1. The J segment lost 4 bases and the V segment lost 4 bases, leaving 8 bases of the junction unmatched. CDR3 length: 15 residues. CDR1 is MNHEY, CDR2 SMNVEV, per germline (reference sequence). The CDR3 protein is CASSSISTGGYEQYF. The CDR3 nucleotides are TGTGCCAGCAGTTCGATCTCGACAGGGGGTTACGAGCAGTACTTC.

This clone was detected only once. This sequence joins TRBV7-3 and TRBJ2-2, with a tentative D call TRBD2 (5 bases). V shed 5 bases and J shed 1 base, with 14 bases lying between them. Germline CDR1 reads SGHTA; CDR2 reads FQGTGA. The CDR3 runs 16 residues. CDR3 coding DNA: TGTGCCAGCAGCCCTAAGGACTTACAGAACACCGGGGAGCTGTTTTTT. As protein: CASSPKDLQNTGELFF.

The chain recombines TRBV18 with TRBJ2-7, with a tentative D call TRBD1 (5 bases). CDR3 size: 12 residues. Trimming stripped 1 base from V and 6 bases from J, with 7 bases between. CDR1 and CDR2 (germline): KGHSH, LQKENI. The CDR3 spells CASSPLGREQYF. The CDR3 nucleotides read TGTGCCAGCTCACCACTGGGGCGCGAGCAGTACTTC.

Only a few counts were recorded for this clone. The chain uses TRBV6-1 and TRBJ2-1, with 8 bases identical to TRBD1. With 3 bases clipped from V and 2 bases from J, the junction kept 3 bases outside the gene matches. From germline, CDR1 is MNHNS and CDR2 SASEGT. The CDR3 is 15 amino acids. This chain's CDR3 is CASSETGDPYNEQFF. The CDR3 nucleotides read TGTGCCAGCAGTGAGACAGGGGATCCCTACAATGAGCAGTTCTTC.